One and the same sample provided the 16 T cell receptor beta chains below, sequenced in a study of molecular identifiers for immune sequencing clone quantification. TCRdb itself ran the PCR reads through MiXCR, one entry per CDR3 protein. Among over 600,000 distinct CDR3 sequences listed, around 20% were seen once. The sequenced sample was naive CD8+ T cells from blood, with Jurkat cell RNA spiked in. Subset here: FACS-sorted CD8+CD4-CCR7+CD45RA+ naive T cells. Receptors originate from a human donor in good health. Some libraries in this study had Jurkat cell RNA spiked in.

This clonotype was found many times. This chain uses TRBV12-3 or TRBV12-4 with TRBJ2-2; weak D call: TRBD1 (6 bases). This CDR3 has 13 residues. V shed 7 bases and J shed 7 bases, with 13 bases lying between them. CDR3 residues: CASIQGQHGELFF. CDR3 DNA sequence: TGTGCCAGCATTCAAGGACAGCACGGGGAGCTGTTTTTT.

This clonotype has a count of ten or more. The chain links TRBV6-6 to TRBJ2-5; the match to TRBD2 covers 9 bases. Germline CDR1 reads MNHNY; CDR2 reads SVGAGI (reference sequence). The length of the CDR3 is 16 residues. Trimming removed 3 bases from V and 3 bases from J; junction bases left unmatched: 8. Here the CDR3 reads CASSYPQVAGEETQYF. Here the CDR3 DNA reads TGTGCCAGCAGTTATCCTCAGGTAGCGGGAGAAGAGACCCAGTACTTC.

This clonotype was seen repeatedly, ten times or more. The chain is built from TRBV12-3 or TRBV12-4 and TRBJ1-1; D unclear. Trimming pared 3 bases from V and 4 bases from J, leaving 6 bases between. The CDR3 sequence is 12 residues long. The CDR3 DNA reads as TGTGCCAGCAGTTTTCTCGGCACTGAAGCTTTCTTT. The encoded protein is CASSFLGTEAFF.

This clonotype was seen repeatedly, ten times or more. The chain uses TRBV30 and TRBJ2-6, with 7 nucleotides matching TRBD1. From germline, CDR1 is GTSNPN and CDR2 SVGIG (reference sequence). V lost 7 bases and J lost 2; bases outside the gene matches: 11. The CDR3 contains 16 residues. The CDR3 region is CASPRQGVAGANVLTF. The CDR3 DNA follows: TGTGCCTCCCCGCGACAGGGCGTAGCTGGGGCCAACGTCCTGACTTTC.

This clonotype occurred many times. Mismatch with germline at one junction end may stem from a read error. The chain links TRBV6-2 or TRBV6-3 to TRBJ2-2; D gene ambiguous. The CDR3 consists of 12 residues. Germline values: CDR1 MNHEY, CDR2 SVGEGT. CDR3 loop: CASSYNPGELFF. The CDR3 DNA is TGCGCCAGCAGCTACAACCCCGGGGAGCTGTTTTTT.

The V and J genes are TRBV30 and TRBJ2-7; tentatively, D is TRBD1 (5 bases). The CDR3 sequence is 13 residues long. Trimming cost V 5 bases and J 1 base, with 12 bases left between them. From germline, CDR1 is GTSNPN and CDR2 SVGIG (reference sequence). The CDR3 loop reads CAWSDINSYEQYF. The CDR3 nucleotides are TGTGCCTGGTCGGACATTAATTCCTACGAGCAGTACTTC.

This clonotype was recorded a few times. One end of the junction fails to match germline, which may point to a read error. The V gene is TRBV4-3, the J gene TRBJ2-1, with 8 bases fitting TRBD2. CDR1 is LGHNA and CDR2 is YSLEER in the germline V gene. The CDR3 covers 16 residues. The DNA of the CDR3 is TGCGCCAGCAGCCAAGACCAAGCGGGGGCCTACGATGAGCAGTTCTTC. As protein: CASSQDQAGAYDEQFF.

This clonotype was seen repeatedly, ten times or more. This rearrangement joins TRBV5-4 to TRBJ2-2; D may be TRBD1 (5 bases). The CDR3 is 13 residues long. V was pared by 5 bases and J by 7 bases, with 12 bases between. Germline CDR1 and CDR2: SGHNT and YYREEE (reference sequence). The CDR3 here is CASRSGSGGELFF. CDR3 bases: TGTGCCAGCAGATCAGGGTCGGGCGGGGAGCTGTTTTTT.

Concerning this clonotype itself: A much bigger clone sits one base away, suggesting this may be a read error. This chain joins TRBV30 and TRBJ2-7, with a possible D match to TRBD2 (5 bases). The CDR3 sequence is 13 residues long. V gave up 4 bases and J gave up 9 bases, with 19 bases separating them. The V gene's germline CDR1 is GTSNPN and CDR2 SVGIG (reference sequence). This CDR3 is CAWIQRALNGQYF. In nucleotides, the CDR3 is TGTGCCTGGATACAGAGGGCCCTCAACGGGCAGTACTTC.

V gene TRBV3-1 combines with J gene TRBJ2-2, with a possible D match to TRBD2 (7 bases). CDR3 length: 17 amino acids. CDR1 is LGHDT and CDR2 is YNNKEL in the germline V gene (reference sequence). V lost 4 bases and J 3 bases, leaving 18 bases between the germline ends. CDR3 nucleotide sequence: TGTGCCAGCAGCCCCTACATGGGGGGGGCCGACACCGGGGAGCTGTTTTTT. The encoded protein is CASSPYMGGADTGELFF.

About this clonotype: This may be a read error, as it is one base from a much larger clone. The CDR3 carries no conserved terminal phenylalanine or tryptophan, so it likely arises from a read error. The chain couples TRBV27 to TRBJ1-1; 7 nucleotides align to TRBD1. The V and J ends lost 2 bases and 4 bases, in that order; junction bases with no gene match: 1. CDR1 and CDR2 (germline): MNHEY, SMNVEV (reference sequence). This CDR3 is 13 amino acids long. The CDR3, as DNA: TGTGCCAGCAGTTTAGGGACAGCCACTGAAGCTTTCCTT. Its translation is CASSLGTATEAFL.

This clonotype was counted ten times or more. V gene TRBV5-4 combines with J gene TRBJ1-1, with 8 bases matching TRBD1. CDR1 and CDR2 (germline): SGHNT, YYREEE (reference sequence). Trimming took 4 bases from V and 4 from J; bases not matched to a gene: 9. The CDR3 spans 15 residues. CDR3 amino acids: CASSPWTGRSTEAFF. The CDR3 DNA reads TGTGCCAGCAGCCCCTGGACAGGGCGGAGCACTGAAGCTTTCTTT.

As for this clonotype: A much larger clone is a single base away; this may be a read error. This chain links TRBV7-9 with TRBJ2-6, with 7 bases lining up with TRBD2. Trimming removed 8 bases from V and 0 bases from J; junction bases left unmatched: 7. This CDR3 spans 16 amino acids. From germline, CDR1 is SEHNR and CDR2 FQNEAQ (reference sequence). As DNA, the CDR3 is TGTGCCAGCGGCCTTACGGGGGGCTCTGGGGCCAACGTCCTGACTTTC. Protein product: CASGLTGGSGANVLTF.

This clonotype has ten or more counts. The chain is built from TRBV9 and TRBJ1-2; 8 bases are a match to TRBD1. The germline V gene encodes CDR1 SGDLS and CDR2 YYNGEE. The CDR3 is made up of 14 amino acids. The J segment lost 4 bases and the V segment lost 4 bases, leaving 6 bases of the junction unmatched. The CDR3 DNA is TGTGCCAGCAGCTCACGGACAGGGATCTATGGCTACACCTTC. Translation: CASSSRTGIYGYTF.

This clonotype was seen repeatedly, ten times or more. The chain recombines TRBV24-1 with TRBJ1-5; D is unresolved. Trimming removed 5 bases at V and 4 bases at J, with 8 bases between. This CDR3 has 13 residues. Germline loops: CDR1 KGHDR, CDR2 SFDVKD. CDR3 sequence (DNA): TGTGCCACCAGTGGCCAGACTAATCAGCCCCAGCATTTT. Protein sequence: CATSGQTNQPQHF.

To note about this clonotype: This sequence may be a read error, since a much larger clone differs from it by one base. The chain links TRBV4-3 to TRBJ2-1; 8 positions agree with TRBD1. The length of the CDR3 is 13 residues. Germline values: CDR1 LGHNA, CDR2 YSLEER. CDR3 in amino acids: CASSWTGYNEPFF. CDR3 sequence (DNA): TGCGCCAGCAGCTGGACAGGGTACAATGAGCCGTTCTTC.